The 8 T cell receptor beta chains presented below share a single source sample, sequenced in a study of human T cells and chemical hapten exposure. The time point denotes: patch test 1, 2 weeks after DPC sensitization. The treatment denotes: therapeutic diphenylcyclopropenone sensitization with weekly scalp DPC. Using its own MiXCR run on the RACE reads, TCRdb lists one record per CDR3 protein. The sample has roughly 74,000 distinct CDR3 sequences; about 32% are singletons. The sequencing used whole blood, collected in connection with sensitization to the hapten diphenylcyclopropenone (DPC). These receptors all come from a man aged 40-49 years with alopecia areata. Some clones in this sample may be carry-over from other donors' samples.

The V gene is TRBV7-9, the J gene TRBJ2-7; D remains unclear. CDR1 and CDR2 (germline): SEHNR, FQNEAQ (reference sequence). This CDR3 spans 14 amino acids. The V and J ends lost 1 base and 3 bases respectively, with 10 bases between them. CDR3 coding DNA: TGTGCCAGCAGCTTAGGGGCCCAGAGCTACGAGCAGTACTTC. Translated, it gives CASSLGAQSYEQYF.

V is TRBV9 and J is TRBJ2-1; 9 bases are a match to TRBD2. CDR3 length: 16 residues. Germline V lookup: CDR1 SGDLS, CDR2 YYNGEE. With 4 bases clipped from V and 0 bases from J, the junction kept 5 bases outside the gene matches. CDR3 region: CASSPNSGSSYNEQFF. The CDR3 DNA reads as TGTGCCAGCAGCCCTAATAGCGGGAGCTCCTACAATGAGCAGTTCTTC.

This clonotype has just a few counts. This sequence joins TRBV6-6 and TRBJ2-7; 10 bases align to TRBD1. Germline V gene lookup returns CDR1 MNHNY and CDR2 SVGAGI (reference sequence). V lost 11 bases to trimming and J lost 5 bases; unmatched junction nucleotides: 6. The CDR3 covers 12 residues. The CDR3 is CASGQGSHEQYF. DNA for the CDR3: TGTGCCTCGGGACAGGGGTCCCACGAGCAGTACTTC.

The chain employs TRBV3-1 and TRBJ2-3; D uncertain. With 4 bases removed from V and 4 bases from J, the gap between germline ends came to 15 bases. CDR3 length: 15 residues. Germline V CDR1 and CDR2: LGHDT, YNNKEL (reference sequence). CDR3 in amino acids: CASSRSPSLADTQYF. CDR3 nucleotides: TGTGCCAGCAGCCGCAGTCCCTCCTTGGCAGATACGCAGTATTTT.

The V call is TRBV12-3 or TRBV12-4, the J call TRBJ1-2, with a tentative D call TRBD1 (5 bases). The CDR3 extends over 12 amino acids. V was trimmed by 2 bases and J by 8 bases, leaving 9 bases between them. CDR3 amino acids: CASSLKGLGYTF. The CDR3 bases are TGTGCCAGCAGTTTAAAGGGGTTGGGCTACACCTTC.

The V call is TRBV28, the J call TRBJ1-5; no clear D gene. The CDR3 covers 11 residues. The germline V gene has CDR1 MDHEN and CDR2 SYDVKM. The ends were cut back, 4 bases at V and 11 bases at J, with 9 bases in the middle. This CDR3 reads CASSCPPAQHF. The CDR3 nucleotides are TGTGCCAGCAGTTGTCCCCCGGCCCAGCATTTT.

The gene calls are TRBV5-1 and TRBJ2-6; TRBD2 is a possible D gene (5 bases). Trimming took off 6 bases at V and 2 bases at J, with 9 bases between the two ends. CDR3 length: 14 amino acids. From germline, CDR1 is SGHRS and CDR2 YFSETQ. The CDR3 nucleotides read TGCGCCAGCAACCGGGGAACTGGGGCCAACGTCCTGACTTTC. This sequence encodes CASNRGTGANVLTF.

This clonotype was seen more than once but under ten times. The chain links TRBV12-3 or TRBV12-4 to TRBJ2-1; D not resolved. The CDR3 has 12 amino acids. The V end lost 7 bases, the J end lost 6 bases, and 10 bases lay between the germline ends. CDR3 bases: TGTGCCAGCAAACCTACTCCCAATGAGCAGTTCTTC. This gives the protein CASKPTPNEQFF.